This TCR beta chain was identified in a study of shared clonotypes between healthy human individuals. The team ran DNA from unsorted PBMCs on ten immunoSEQ deep assay plates for sequencing. The method was immunoSEQ multiplex PCR; TCRdb's version includes in-frame clones alone and lacks a portion of them. Of about 96,000 clones in the sample, roughly 45% were seen once. V dropped 1 base and J dropped 0 bases, with 9 bases sitting between them. The V gene's germline CDR1 is GTSNPN and CDR2 SVGIG (reference sequence). This CDR3 spans 14 amino acids. The sequenced sample consisted of PBMCs. The source of this sequence is a woman aged 40 to 50 in good health. Some clones in this sample may be carry-over from other donors' samples. The chain employs TRBV30 and TRBJ1-2; D is undetermined. CDR3 sequence (DNA): TGTGCCTGGAGTGGCGTGCAAACTAACTATGGCTACACCTTC. It translates to CAWSGVQTNYGYTF.